One sample yielded the 23 T cell receptor beta chains listed below, sequenced in a study of blood T cell repertoires in COVID-19. TCRdb's table, derived via immunoSEQ multiplex PCR, lists solely in-frame clones and lacks some. There are a few hundred thousand clones in the sample; 70% to 90% occur only once, and less than 2.5% lies in the top ten. Sequencing input: PBMCs or T cells enriched from blood (not recorded which). The receptors derive from a woman in her fifties or sixties who had recovered from COVID-19.

This clone was observed a few times. The chain employs TRBV29-1 and TRBJ1-2; TRBD1 aligns across 9 bases. Germline CDR1 is SQVTM and CDR2 is ANQGSEA. There are 12 residues in the CDR3. The ends lost 6 bases at V and 2 bases at J; junction bases unmatched: 1. The CDR3: CSVGQGNYGYTF. The CDR3 DNA follows: TGCAGCGTCGGACAGGGGAACTATGGCTACACCTTC.

V usage is TRBV18 and J usage is TRBJ1-5; the D is unclear. Per germline, CDR1 KGHSH and CDR2 LQKENI. Trimming removed 6 bases from V and 4 bases from J, with 16 bases in between. This CDR3 spans 15 amino acids. CDR3 amino acids: CASSLGEGGNQPQHF. CDR3 coding DNA: TGTGCCAGCTCCCTCGGAGAGGGAGGGAATCAGCCCCAGCATTTT.

The rearrangement uses TRBV5-1 and TRBJ2-1, with TRBD2 identical over 9 bases. The trim removed 3 bases at V and 0 bases at J, leaving 4 bases unmatched. Germline assignment: CDR1 SGHRS and CDR2 YFSETQ. This CDR3 contains 16 residues. In DNA, the CDR3 is TGCGCCAGCAGCTCTAGCGGGACTTACTCCTACAATGAGCAGTTCTTC. Its protein product is CASSSSGTYSYNEQFF.

The chain has TRBV6-5 and TRBJ1-2; TRBD1 is a possible D gene (5 bases). The CDR3 covers 10 residues. Trimming removed 6 bases at V and 10 bases at J, with 9 bases between. Germline CDR1 and CDR2: MNHEY and SVGAGI. The CDR3 is CASRLGAYTF. In DNA, the CDR3 is TGTGCCAGCAGGTTAGGGGCCTACACCTTC.

This clone was found once. The chain has TRBV6-1 and TRBJ1-3; possible D gene TRBD1, 5 bases. V was trimmed by 2 bases and J by 5 bases, leaving 13 bases between them. Looked up from germline, CDR1 is MNHNS and CDR2 is SASEGT. CDR3 length: 15 residues. CDR3 region: CASSESGLGRNTIYF. The CDR3 DNA reads TGTGCCAGCAGTGAATCAGGGCTCGGGCGAAACACCATATATTTT.

The CDR3 sequence: CASSQPRDTEGYTF. CDR3 bases: TGTGCCAGCAGCCAACCGCGCGATACTGAAGGCTACACCTTC. This chain links TRBV6-5 with TRBJ1-2; no definite D call. The germline V gene encodes CDR1 MNHEY and CDR2 SVGAGI. The CDR3 length is 14 residues. V was shortened by 6 bases and J by 8 bases, with 19 bases between the two germline ends.

The chain couples TRBV4-1 to TRBJ2-7, with 9 bases identical to TRBD2. The CDR3 is made up of 16 amino acids. Per the germline V gene, CDR1 is MGHRA and CDR2 is YSYEKL. The junction had 5 bases not matched to a gene; V was cut back by 0 bases and J by 2 bases. The CDR3 region has the DNA TGCGCCAGCAGCCAAGATGCTAGCGGGATCCCCTACGAGCAGTACTTC. It specifies CASSQDASGIPYEQYF.

This chain connects TRBV6-5 to TRBJ2-1; 9 bases are a match to TRBD1. J was trimmed by 2 bases and V by 5 bases; bases with no gene match: 1. Germline CDR1 reads MNHEY; CDR2 reads SVGAGI. CDR3 length: 14 amino acids. The CDR3 sequence is CASSTGGPYNEQFF. The CDR3 DNA is TGTGCCAGCAGTACAGGGGGCCCCTACAATGAGCAGTTCTTC.

This chain connects TRBV4-2 to TRBJ2-1, with 11 bases aligning to TRBD2. This CDR3 has 16 residues. Germline V CDR1 and CDR2: LGHNA, YNFKEQ. V trimming: 0 bases; J trimming: 4 bases; junction bases outside the gene matches: 2. CDR3 DNA sequence: TGTGCCAGCAGCCAAGAATCTAGCGGGGGGTACAATGAGCAGTTCTTC. It translates to CASSQESSGGYNEQFF.

The chain couples TRBV3-1 (or the pseudogene TRBV3-2) to TRBJ2-7; D uncertain. The CDR3 extends over 14 amino acids. Germline CDR1 LGHDT, CDR2 YNNKEL (reference sequence). The ends were cut back, 3 bases at V and 3 bases at J, with 12 bases in the middle. The CDR3 loop reads CASSHSILFYEQYF. In DNA, the CDR3 is TGTGCCAGCAGCCATTCAATTCTATTCTACGAGCAGTACTTC.

CDR3 nucleotides: TGTGCAAGTCGCTTAGCCCTCGGGGACAGACTTAATTCACCCCTCCACTTT. The encoded protein is CASRLALGDRLNSPLHF. The chain employs TRBV12-2 and TRBJ1-6; no DNA check was done on the table's D call, TRBD1. TRBV12-2 is classified as a pseudogene. CDR3 size: 17 residues.

The sample holds one count of this clone. This chain links TRBV15 with TRBJ1-5; the D gene is possibly TRBD1 (6 bases). Per the germline V gene, CDR1 is LNHNV and CDR2 is YYDKDF (reference sequence). The CDR3 sequence is 13 residues long. V dropped 5 bases and J dropped 5 bases, with 10 bases sitting between them. CDR3 nucleotide sequence: TGTGCCACCAGCGGGGGGGCCGATCAGCCCCAGCATTTT. It yields the protein CATSGGADQPQHF. The full variable domain, its missing parts supplied by reference TRBV15 and TRBJ1-5, is DAMVIQNPRYQVTQFGKPVTLSCSQTLNHNVMYWYQQKSSQAPKLLFHYYDKDFNNEADTPDNFQSRRPNTSFCFLDIRSPGLGDTAMYLCATSGGADQPQHFGDGTRLSIL.

Concerning this clone itself: The sample holds other DNA sequences that translate to the same CDR3. J is TRBJ1-4 and V is TRBV4-1; TRBD1 matches at 8 bases. This CDR3 comprises 16 residues. J was trimmed by 1 base and V by 1 base; bases with no gene match: 2. The germline V gene encodes CDR1 MGHRA and CDR2 YSYEKL. In DNA, the CDR3 is TGCGCCAGCAGCCAAGTCACAGGGGGAACTAATGAAAAACTGTTTTTT. This codes for CASSQVTGGTNEKLFF.

This rearrangement joins TRBV5-5 to TRBJ1-6; 10 positions match TRBD1. Germline loops: CDR1 SGHKS, CDR2 YYEKEE (reference sequence). V shed 0 bases and J 8 bases; nucleotides not matched to a gene: 2. The CDR3 covers 15 residues. The CDR3 loop reads CASSLEGQGYSPLHF. Here the CDR3 DNA reads TGTGCCAGCAGCTTGGAGGGACAGGGGTATTCACCCCTCCACTTT.

The chain uses TRBV2 and TRBJ1-2; D is uncertain. Germline CDR1 is SNHLY and CDR2 is FYNNEI. The CDR3 totals 12 residues. V was trimmed by 11 bases and J by 4 bases, leaving 14 bases between them. CDR3 bases: TGTGCCGGGTCGGGATCCACCTATGGCTACACCTTC. Translation: CAGSGSTYGYTF.

The chain joins TRBV12-3 or TRBV12-4 to TRBJ2-7; the D is unclear. This CDR3 has 13 residues. The V end was cut by 3 bases, the J end by 0 bases, with 6 bases between. CDR3 nucleotides: TGTGCCAGCAGTTTTCTGAGCTCCTACGAGCAGTACTTC. Translating it yields CASSFLSSYEQYF.

The chain is built from TRBV18 and TRBJ1-1; D gene ambiguous. V was cut by 1 base and J by 1 base, with 16 bases left in between. This CDR3 is built from 17 residues. The germline CDR1 and CDR2 sequences are KGHSH and LQKENI. The CDR3 DNA reads TGTGCCAGCTCACCACGAAGTGCCGGAGGTCCGAACACTGAAGCTTTCTTT. Protein: CASSPRSAGGPNTEAFF. Supplemented by reference TRBV18 and TRBJ1-1, the full variable domain reads NAGVMQNPRHLVRRRGQEARLRCSPMKGHSHVYWYRQLPEEGLKFMVYLQKENIIDESGMPKERFSAEFPKEGPSILRIQQVVRGDSAAYFCASSPRSAGGPNTEAFFGQGTRLTVV.

V is TRBV4-1 and J is TRBJ1-1; 8 bases map to TRBD1. J lost 1 base, V lost 7 bases, and 11 bases had no gene match. Germline assignment: CDR1 MGHRA and CDR2 YSYEKL. The CDR3 length is 16 residues. The CDR3 spells CASTRDRTTKNTEAFF. CDR3 in DNA: TGCGCCAGCACAAGGGACAGGACAACAAAGAACACTGAAGCTTTCTTT.

This rearrangement joins TRBV10-3 to TRBJ1-5; tentative D call: TRBD1 (6 bases). The CDR3 contains 14 residues. V was cut by 6 bases and J by 4 bases, with 13 bases left in between. Germline V gene data show CDR1 as ENHRY and CDR2 as SYGVKD. Here the CDR3 reads CAIRDSSLNQPQHF. The DNA for the CDR3 is TGTGCCATCAGGGACAGTTCCTTAAATCAGCCCCAGCATTTT.

V gene TRBV7-6 combines with J gene TRBJ2-1; 8 bases agree with TRBD2. Trimming cost V 4 bases and J 10 bases; bases outside gene matches: 15. This CDR3 contains 16 residues. The germline V gene has CDR1 SGHVS and CDR2 FNYEAQ. The CDR3 is CASSSIEEREGQEQFF. The CDR3 DNA reads as TGTGCCAGCAGCTCGATCGAGGAACGGGAGGGACAAGAGCAGTTCTTC.

The V gene is TRBV3-1 (or the pseudogene TRBV3-2), the J gene TRBJ2-3, with TRBD2 matching over 9 bases. Germline V gene lookup returns CDR1 LGHDT and CDR2 YNNKEL (reference sequence). The V segment lost 4 bases and the J segment 0 bases; nucleotides outside the gene matches: 5. The CDR3 runs to 16 residues. The chain's CDR3 is CASSPYSGGSTDTQYF. Here the CDR3 DNA reads TGTGCCAGCAGCCCTTATAGCGGGGGTAGCACAGATACGCAGTATTTT.

CDR3 protein: CASMGLGGNEQFF. For the CDR3, the DNA is TGTGCCAGCATGGGGTTGGGAGGGAATGAGCAGTTCTTC. The chain has TRBV27 and TRBJ2-1; 7 bases align to TRBD2. The CDR3 sequence is 13 residues long. Per the germline V gene, CDR1 is MNHEY and CDR2 is SMNVEV (reference sequence). Trimming cost V 7 bases and J 7 bases; bases outside gene matches: 7.

V gene TRBV27 combines with J gene TRBJ1-6; D may be TRBD1 (6 bases). The germline V gene encodes CDR1 MNHEY and CDR2 SMNVEV (reference sequence). This CDR3 is built from 15 residues. V was trimmed by 7 bases and J by 7 bases, leaving 17 bases between them. The CDR3 spells CASTPGAGANSPLHF. The CDR3 nucleotides read TGTGCCAGCACCCCGGGGGCGGGGGCGAATTCACCCCTCCACTTT.